This T cell receptor beta chain is drawn from a study of blood T cell repertoires in COVID-19. The CDR3 contains 19 residues. Germline V gene data show CDR1 as LNHDA and CDR2 as SQIVND (reference sequence). V was pared by 7 bases and J by 5 bases, with 19 bases of the junction left unmatched. The Seattle patients, enrolled during active infection, were followed longitudinally. Authors' analysis steps: Quantification of nucleated cells was approximated via reference gene primer amplification. The assay was immunoSEQ multiplex PCR, and TCRdb's table has in-frame clones only and misses some. V, J and clone size were drawn from that table, and D and trimming were deduced from the DNA. The table lists around 300,000 clones, 90% of them singletons, with roughly 7% in the top ten.

Input material: peripheral blood. This chain connects TRBV19 to TRBJ2-2; 10 positions match TRBD2. The receptor was derived from a woman aged 30 to 39 with COVID-19, enrolled during active disease. The DNA of the CDR3 is TGTGCCAGTACCGTCGCGGCTAGCGGGAGAGGGTTACGGACCGGGGAGCTGTTTTTT. This codes for CASTVAASGRGLRTGELFF.